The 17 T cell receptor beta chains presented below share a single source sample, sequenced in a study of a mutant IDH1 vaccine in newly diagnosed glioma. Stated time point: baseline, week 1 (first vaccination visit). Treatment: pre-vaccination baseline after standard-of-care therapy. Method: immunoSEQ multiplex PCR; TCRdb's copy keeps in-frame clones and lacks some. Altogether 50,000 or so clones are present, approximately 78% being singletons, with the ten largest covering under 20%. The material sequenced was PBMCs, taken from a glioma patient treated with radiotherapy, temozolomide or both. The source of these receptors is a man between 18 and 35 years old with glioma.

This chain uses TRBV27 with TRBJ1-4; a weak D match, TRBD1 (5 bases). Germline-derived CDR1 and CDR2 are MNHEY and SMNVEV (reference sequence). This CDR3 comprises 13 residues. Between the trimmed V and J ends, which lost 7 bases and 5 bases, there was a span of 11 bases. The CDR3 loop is CASTGTENEKLFF. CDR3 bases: TGTGCCAGCACAGGGACTGAGAATGAAAAACTGTTTTTT.

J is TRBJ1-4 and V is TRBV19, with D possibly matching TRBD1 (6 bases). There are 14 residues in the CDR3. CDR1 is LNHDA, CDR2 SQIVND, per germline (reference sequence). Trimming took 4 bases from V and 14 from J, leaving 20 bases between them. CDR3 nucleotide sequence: TGTGCCAGTAGTACTGGGGGCGATGAGGGGTCGCTGTTTTTT. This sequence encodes CASSTGGDEGSLFF.

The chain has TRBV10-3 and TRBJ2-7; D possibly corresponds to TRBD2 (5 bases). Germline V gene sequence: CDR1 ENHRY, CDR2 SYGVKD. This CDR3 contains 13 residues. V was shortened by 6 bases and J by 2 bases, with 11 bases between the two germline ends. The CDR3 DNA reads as TGTGCCATCAGGGGCGGGCAGGCCTACGAGCAGTACTTC. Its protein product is CAIRGGQAYEQYF.

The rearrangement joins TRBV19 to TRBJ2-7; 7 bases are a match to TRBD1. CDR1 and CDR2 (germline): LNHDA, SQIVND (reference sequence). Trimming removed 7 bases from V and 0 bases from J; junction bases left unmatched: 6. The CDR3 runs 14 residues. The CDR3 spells CASNAGGSSYEQYF. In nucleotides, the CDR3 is TGTGCCAGTAACGCAGGGGGTAGCTCCTACGAGCAGTACTTC.

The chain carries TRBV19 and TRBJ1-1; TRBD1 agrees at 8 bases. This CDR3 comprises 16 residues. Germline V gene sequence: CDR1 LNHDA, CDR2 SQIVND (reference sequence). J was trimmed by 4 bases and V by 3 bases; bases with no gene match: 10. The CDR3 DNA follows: TGTGCCAGTAGTATGGGACAGGAGTGGGGAAGCACTGAAGCTTTCTTT. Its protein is CASSMGQEWGSTEAFF.

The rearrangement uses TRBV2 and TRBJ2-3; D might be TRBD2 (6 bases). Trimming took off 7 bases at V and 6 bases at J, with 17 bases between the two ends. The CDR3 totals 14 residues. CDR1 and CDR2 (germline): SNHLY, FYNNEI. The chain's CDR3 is CASTGTLPTDTQYF. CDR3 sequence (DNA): TGTGCCAGCACCGGGACTCTCCCAACGGATACGCAGTATTTT.

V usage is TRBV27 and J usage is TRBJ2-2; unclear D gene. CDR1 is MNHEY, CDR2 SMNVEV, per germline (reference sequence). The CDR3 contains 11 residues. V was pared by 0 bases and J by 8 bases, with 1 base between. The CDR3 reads CASSLSGELFF. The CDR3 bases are TGTGCCAGCAGTTTATCTGGGGAGCTGTTTTTT.

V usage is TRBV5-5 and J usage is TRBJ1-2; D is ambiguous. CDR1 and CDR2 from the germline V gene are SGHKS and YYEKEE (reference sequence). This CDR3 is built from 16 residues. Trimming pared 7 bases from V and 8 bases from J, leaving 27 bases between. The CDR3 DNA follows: TGTGCCAGCGGTTTCCTTGGCGGCACGAGGACGGGGGGCTACACCTTC. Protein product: CASGFLGGTRTGGYTF.

CDR3 amino acids: CASSSLLAGLETQYF. The CDR3 DNA reads TGTGCCAGCAGCTCGCTACTAGCGGGACTCGAGACCCAGTACTTC. The genes are TRBV5-4 and TRBJ2-5; 10 bases map to TRBD2. CDR1 is SGHNT and CDR2 is YYREEE in the germline V gene (reference sequence). The CDR3 contains 15 residues. The V gene end was trimmed by 3 bases and the J gene end by 5 bases; junction bases not matched to a gene: 7.

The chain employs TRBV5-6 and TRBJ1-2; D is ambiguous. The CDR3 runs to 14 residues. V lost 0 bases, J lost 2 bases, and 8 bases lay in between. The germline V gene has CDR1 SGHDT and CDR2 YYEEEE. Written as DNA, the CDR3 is TGTGCCAGCAGCTTGGGGGATCTAAACTATGGCTACACCTTC. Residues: CASSLGDLNYGYTF.

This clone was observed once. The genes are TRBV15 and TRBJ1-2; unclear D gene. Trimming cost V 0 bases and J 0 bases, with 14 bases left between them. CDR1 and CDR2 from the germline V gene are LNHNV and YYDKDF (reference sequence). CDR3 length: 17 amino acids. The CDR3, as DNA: TGTGCCACCAGCAGAGATAGCCCCCGGCCGACTAACTATGGCTACACCTTC. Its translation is CATSRDSPRPTNYGYTF.

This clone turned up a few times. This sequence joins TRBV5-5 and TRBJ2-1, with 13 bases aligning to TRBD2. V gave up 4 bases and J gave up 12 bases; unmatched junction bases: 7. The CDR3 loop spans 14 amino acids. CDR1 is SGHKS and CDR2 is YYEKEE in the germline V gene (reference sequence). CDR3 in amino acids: CASSLGLAGDVQFF. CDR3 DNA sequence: TGTGCCAGCAGCCTCGGACTAGCGGGAGATGTGCAGTTCTTC.

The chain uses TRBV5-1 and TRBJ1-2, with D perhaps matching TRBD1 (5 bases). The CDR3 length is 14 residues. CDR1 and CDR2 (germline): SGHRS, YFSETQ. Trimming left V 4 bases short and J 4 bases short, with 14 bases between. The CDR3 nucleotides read TGCGCCAGCAGCACGGGGGAGTGGGGCTATGGCTACACCTTC. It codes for CASSTGEWGYGYTF.

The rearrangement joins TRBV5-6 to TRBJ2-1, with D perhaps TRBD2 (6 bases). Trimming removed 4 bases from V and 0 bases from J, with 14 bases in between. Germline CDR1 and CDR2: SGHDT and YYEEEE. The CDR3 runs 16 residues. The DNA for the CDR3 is TGTGCCAGCAGCCTAAGGATTAGCGGCTCCTACAATGAGCAGTTCTTC. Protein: CASSLRISGSYNEQFF.

The CDR3: CSVVYLRAPRRAFF. DNA for the CDR3: TGCAGCGTTGTCTACCTCAGAGCGCCGCGGAGAGCTTTCTTT. This sequence joins TRBV29-1 and TRBJ1-1; D is ambiguous. Germline V gives CDR1 SQVTM, CDR2 ANQGSEA. Trimming removed 4 bases at V and 10 bases at J, with 22 bases between. CDR3 length: 14 residues.

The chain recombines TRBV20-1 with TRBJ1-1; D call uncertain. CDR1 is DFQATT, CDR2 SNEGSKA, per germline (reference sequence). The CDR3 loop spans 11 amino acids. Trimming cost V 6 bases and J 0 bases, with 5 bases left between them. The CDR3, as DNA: TGCAGTGCAAGATTGAACACTGAAGCTTTCTTT. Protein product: CSARLNTEAFF.

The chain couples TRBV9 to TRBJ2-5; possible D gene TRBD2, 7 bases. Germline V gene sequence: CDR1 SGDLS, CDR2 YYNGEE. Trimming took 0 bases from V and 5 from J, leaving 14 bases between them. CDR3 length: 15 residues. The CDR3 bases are TGTGCCAGCAGCGTAGAGTGGGGGGGCAGCGAGACCCAGTACTTC. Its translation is CASSVEWGGSETQYF.